In this sample, the clone carrying this T cell receptor (beta chain) turned up many times. Its antigen remains unknown. Germline lookup yields CDR1 DFQATT and CDR2 SNEGSKA (reference sequence). CDR3 length equals 15 residues. V was clipped by 0 bases and J by 5 bases; unmatched bases: 8. The data are from a study of identical twins. Study-level findings and limits: Out-of-frame TCR alpha sharing in monozygotic twins exceeded recombination model predictions. Abundant beta clonotypes from cord blood bore fewer insertions; memory repertoires lacked this pattern.

cDNA carried unique molecular identifiers, and a universal primer site was added by template switching. TCRdb independently ran MiXCR on the 5' RACE reads; one entry per CDR3 protein. Of about 530,000 distinct CDR3 sequences listed, approximately 20% are singletons. The same sample was also used in a study of yellow fever vaccine responses in identical twins.

This clonotype originated in a woman under 30 in good health. The chain has TRBV20-1 and TRBJ1-1; 8 bases map to TRBD1. Sequenced: CD4+ T cells sorted from blood. CDR3 bases: TGCAGTGCTAGAGACCCCAGGGGGCGGGGAACTGAAGCTTTCTTT. Protein: CSARDPRGRGTEAFF.